The 8 T cell receptor beta chains in this list originate from one sample, sequenced in a study of blood T cell repertoires in COVID-19. The method was immunoSEQ multiplex PCR; TCRdb's version includes in-frame clones alone and lacks a portion of them. This table has a few hundred thousand clones, around 80% appearing once. The sample was peripheral blood. The receptors come from a woman aged 25 to 45 with COVID-19, enrolled during active disease.

The gene calls are TRBV29-1 and TRBJ2-1; TRBD1 aligns across 7 bases. This CDR3 is 12 amino acids long. Germline V gives CDR1 SQVTM, CDR2 ANQGSEA. V lost 6 bases to trimming and J lost 10 bases; unmatched junction nucleotides: 9. As DNA, the CDR3 is TGCAGCGTCGAACAGGGGTGGAAGGAGCAGTTCTTC. Translating it yields CSVEQGWKEQFF.

The chain's CDR3 is CASTSPTYPEWSNQPQHF. Here the CDR3 DNA reads TGTGCCAGCACCTCACCCACATACCCGGAGTGGAGCAATCAGCCCCAGCATTTT. The chain has TRBV3-1 (or the pseudogene TRBV3-2) and TRBJ1-5; D ambiguous. CDR3 length: 18 amino acids. Between the trimmed V and J ends, which lost 7 bases and 1 base, there was a span of 23 bases. Germline CDR1 reads LGHDT; CDR2 reads YNNKEL (reference sequence).

The chain carries TRBV2 and TRBJ2-2; TRBD1 matches 11 bases. V lost 11 bases and J lost 6; bases outside the gene matches: 11. Germline V lookup: CDR1 SNHLY, CDR2 FYNNEI. There are 15 residues in the CDR3. The CDR3 sequence is CAGWAGQGVAGELFF. CDR3 DNA sequence: TGTGCCGGATGGGCGGGACAGGGGGTCGCCGGGGAGCTGTTTTTT. Together with reference TRBV2 and TRBJ2-2, the CDR3 gives the full variable domain: EPEVTQTPSHQVTQMGQEVILRCVPISNHLYFYWYRQILGQKVEFLVSFYNNEISEKSEIFDDQFSVERPDGSNFTLKIRSTKLEDSAMYFCAGWAGQGVAGELFFGEGSRLTVL.

This chain uses TRBV5-8 with TRBJ2-3, with 8 bases identical to TRBD2. The CDR3 is made up of 16 amino acids. Germline CDR1 is SGHTS and CDR2 is YDEGEE. The ends lost 2 bases at V and 3 bases at J; junction bases unmatched: 8. CDR3 in amino acids: CASSFGLAGRTDTQYF. CDR3 coding DNA: TGTGCCAGCAGCTTTGGGCTAGCGGGCCGAACAGATACGCAGTATTTT.

The CDR3 region has the DNA TGTGCCAGCAGTTGGACATCATTAGGAGACACTGAAGCTTTCTTT. It encodes CASSWTSLGDTEAFF. V is TRBV6-5 and J is TRBJ1-1, with a possible D match to TRBD1 (5 bases). The CDR3 contains 15 residues. V shed 4 bases and J shed 3 bases, with 15 bases lying between them. The V gene's germline CDR1 is MNHEY and CDR2 SVGAGI.

The chain carries TRBV7-2 and TRBJ2-3; no reliable D call. The CDR3 consists of 14 residues. Trimming removed 1 base from V and 1 base from J, with 6 bases in between. CDR1 SGHTA and CDR2 FQGNSA come from the germline V gene. CDR3 nucleotides: TGTGCCAGCAGCTTAGGTCCCGGCACAGATACGCAGTATTTT. This sequence encodes CASSLGPGTDTQYF.

This clone was seen only a few times. The chain recombines TRBV6-2 or TRBV6-3 with TRBJ1-3, with 9 bases fitting TRBD1. V lost 4 bases, J lost 4 bases, and 11 bases stayed unmatched. This CDR3 is built from 17 residues. Germline loops: CDR1 MNHEY, CDR2 SVGEGT. DNA of the CDR3: TGTGCCAGCAGTTCTCCGGGACAGGGAATTTACGGAAACACCATATATTTT. Translation gives CASSSPGQGIYGNTIYF.

CDR3 nucleotide sequence: TGTGCCAGCAGCTTCGGGGGGGGAGTCGATGAGCAGTTCTTC. It translates to CASSFGGGVDEQFF. The rearrangement joins TRBV11-2 to TRBJ2-1, with 8 positions matching TRBD2. Germline V gene sequence: CDR1 SGHAT, CDR2 FQNNGV. V shed 3 bases and J 8 bases; nucleotides not matched to a gene: 6. The CDR3 extends over 14 amino acids.